These 29 T cell receptor beta chains share one sample of origin, sequenced in a study of CD8 T cells in ankylosing spondylitis. General observations from the study: Within ankylosing spondylitis blood, a TCR beta motif made up of fewer than ten highly homologous variants appeared to be characteristic.

TCRdb re-called the 5' RACE reads through MiXCR, storing one row per CDR3 protein. The repertoire holds hundreds of thousands of distinct CDR3 sequences, with 25% to 30% as singletons. No antigen is known for these receptors. The sample taken for sequencing was blood, either unsorted or a sorted T cell fraction (not recorded which). The receptors derive from a male donor with ankylosing spondylitis.

The chain is built from TRBV11-2 and TRBJ2-3, with 7 bases that match TRBD1. CDR3 length equals 15 residues. CDR1 SGHAT and CDR2 FQNNGV come from the germline V gene. The V segment lost 1 base and the J segment 4 bases; nucleotides outside the gene matches: 5. The CDR3 DNA follows: TGTGCCAGCAGCTTAGGGCCTAGGGGGCCAGATACGCAGTATTTT. Its protein is CASSLGPRGPDTQYF.

A few counts support this clonotype. The rearrangement joins TRBV7-6 to TRBJ1-6; the D is unclear. The CDR3 totals 18 residues. The V end was cut by 0 bases, the J end by 0 bases, with 12 bases between. Germline values: CDR1 SGHVS, CDR2 FNYEAQ. The CDR3 spells CASSLAAVRSSYNSPLHF. The DNA for the CDR3 is TGTGCCAGCAGCTTAGCAGCAGTTAGGAGCTCCTATAATTCACCCCTCCACTTT.

This clonotype has a count of ten or more. This sequence joins TRBV5-1 and TRBJ2-3; tentatively, D is TRBD2 (5 bases). Germline CDR1 SGHRS, CDR2 YFSETQ. V was shortened by 4 bases and J by 0 bases, with 18 bases between the two germline ends. The CDR3 contains 17 residues. The CDR3 sequence: CASSAPPSRSSTDTQYF. CDR3 bases: TGCGCCAGCAGCGCCCCTCCTAGCAGATCTAGCACAGATACGCAGTATTTT.

The gene calls are TRBV19 and TRBJ2-1; 8 positions agree with TRBD2. The CDR3 contains 13 residues. J gave up 6 bases and V 6 bases, and 4 bases lay outside the gene matches. Germline V gives CDR1 LNHDA, CDR2 SQIVND (reference sequence). The chain's CDR3 is CASSGLAANEQFF. CDR3 DNA: TGTGCCAGTAGCGGACTAGCCGCCAATGAGCAGTTCTTC. The full variable domain, with the rest looked up from reference TRBV19 and TRBJ2-1, is DGGITQSPKYLFRKEGQNVTLSCEQNLNHDAMYWYRQDPGQGLRLIYYSQIVNDFQKGDIAEGYSVSREKKESFPLTVTSAQKNPTAFYLCASSGLAANEQFFGPGTRLTVL.

In its sample, this clonotype was seen a few times. J is TRBJ1-5 and V is TRBV28; D is ambiguous. Trimming removed 2 bases from V and 2 bases from J, with 19 bases in between. Germline V gives CDR1 MDHEN, CDR2 SYDVKM. The CDR3 is 18 residues long. The CDR3 here is CASSLIESLGGGNQPQHF. CDR3 DNA: TGTGCCAGCAGTTTAATTGAGAGCCTGGGTGGGGGCAATCAGCCCCAGCATTTT.

There are a few counts of this clonotype. This chain uses TRBV5-1 with TRBJ2-1; D may be TRBD1 (5 bases). Per the germline V gene, CDR1 is SGHRS and CDR2 is YFSETQ. The germline V and J ends were trimmed by 4 bases and 3 bases, with 17 bases remaining between them. The CDR3 loop spans 16 amino acids. The CDR3 is CASSPQGSASYNEQFF. Written as DNA, the CDR3 is TGCGCCAGCAGCCCTCAGGGCTCGGCAAGCTACAATGAGCAGTTCTTC.

This clonotype was observed a handful of times. The chain has TRBV11-3 and TRBJ1-3, with D maybe TRBD1 (6 bases). The CDR3 runs 14 residues. V was shortened by 6 bases and J by 2 bases, with 11 bases between the two germline ends. Germline V gives CDR1 SGHNT, CDR2 YENEEA. The CDR3 DNA sequence: TGTGCCAGCAGACGGACAGTAACTGGAAACACCATATATTTT. Translating gives CASRRTVTGNTIYF.

CDR3 nucleotides: TGTGCCAGCAGCAACCGAGGGGGCTCCTACAATGAGCAGTTCTTC. Its translation: CASSNRGGSYNEQFF. This rearrangement joins TRBV9 to TRBJ2-1; tentative D call: TRBD1 (6 bases). This CDR3 has 15 amino acids. CDR1 and CDR2 from the germline V gene are SGDLS and YYNGEE. V was shortened by 4 bases and J by 0 bases, with 11 bases between the two germline ends.

The chain carries TRBV9 and TRBJ2-2; D gene unclear. Germline assignment: CDR1 SGDLS and CDR2 YYNGEE. V shed 0 bases and J shed 3 bases, with 9 bases lying between them. The CDR3 has 15 residues. CDR3 sequence (DNA): TGTGCCAGCAGCGTAGGTCGGTCCTACACCGGGGAGCTGTTTTTT. Translated: CASSVGRSYTGELFF.

CDR3 sequence: CASTGTGNTGELFF. Here the CDR3 DNA reads TGTGCCAGCACCGGGACAGGGAACACCGGGGAGCTGTTTTTT. This rearrangement joins TRBV6-1 to TRBJ2-2, with 8 positions matching TRBD1. This CDR3 has 14 residues. Germline V gives CDR1 MNHNS, CDR2 SASEGT. The junction had 2 bases not matched to a gene; V was cut back by 7 bases and J by 1 base.

This chain connects TRBV20-1 to TRBJ2-5, with D tentatively TRBD1 (6 bases). CDR1 is DFQATT and CDR2 is SNEGSKA in the germline V gene (reference sequence). CDR3 length: 13 amino acids. V shed 8 bases and J shed 2 bases, with 15 bases lying between them. The chain's CDR3 is CSFGTTQQETQYF. CDR3 nucleotide sequence: TGCAGTTTCGGGACAACTCAGCAAGAGACCCAGTACTTC.

The CDR3 sequence is CASRDIRDLQPQHF. DNA of the CDR3: TGTGCCAGTCGGGACATCAGGGACCTTCAGCCCCAGCATTTT. V usage is TRBV6-4 and J usage is TRBJ1-5, with TRBD1 as a possible D gene (6 bases). Trimming stripped 9 bases from V and 6 bases from J, with 18 bases between. CDR3 length: 14 amino acids. Per the germline V gene, CDR1 is MRHNA and CDR2 is SNTAGT.

The genes are TRBV29-1 and TRBJ2-5, with D possibly TRBD1 on 6 matching bases. CDR3 size: 11 residues. Germline CDR1 SQVTM, CDR2 ANQGSEA. V lost 8 bases and J lost 3, with 10 bases in between. The CDR3 coding sequence is TGCAGCTTCTGGACAGAAGAGACCCAGTACTTC. Translated: CSFWTEETQYF.

This clonotype was seen a few times. The chain is built from TRBV4-2 and TRBJ2-5; TRBD2 aligns across 14 bases. The CDR3 is 17 amino acids. Germline V CDR1 and CDR2: LGHNA, YNFKEQ. The junction had 8 bases not matched to a gene; V was cut back by 4 bases and J by 4 bases. Here the CDR3 DNA reads TGTGCCAGCAGCCCCCAAATGGGACTAGCGGGAGTAGAGACCCAGTACTTC. Its protein product is CASSPQMGLAGVETQYF.

The chain links TRBV6-2 or TRBV6-3 to TRBJ2-1, with D possibly being TRBD1 (5 bases). CDR3 size: 14 residues. Germline V lookup: CDR1 MNHEY, CDR2 SVGEGT. V was cut by 5 bases and J by 5 bases, with 13 bases left in between. Here the CDR3 DNA reads TGTGCCAGCAGTCCACCTTCGACAGACAATGAGCAGTTCTTC. Protein: CASSPPSTDNEQFF.

The V gene is TRBV2, the J gene TRBJ1-5, with TRBD1 matching 9 bases. V was clipped by 8 bases and J by 2 bases; unmatched bases: 10. Germline CDR1 and CDR2: SNHLY and FYNNEI. There are 16 residues in the CDR3. In DNA form, the CDR3 reads TGTGCCAGCCTGCCTAACCGGGACAGGGGCAATCAGCCCCAGCATTTT. This translates into CASLPNRDRGNQPQHF.

This clonotype has ten or more counts. The chain links TRBV6-5 to TRBJ2-7; D assignment may be TRBD1 or TRBD2 (5 bases each). The CDR3 consists of 17 residues. The germline V and J ends were trimmed by 5 bases and 0 bases, with 20 bases remaining between them. The germline CDR1 and CDR2 sequences are MNHEY and SVGAGI. The chain's CDR3 is CASSIRDLPFSSYEQYV. The CDR3 DNA is TGTGCCAGCAGTATACGGGACCTTCCCTTCAGCTCCTACGAGCAGTACGTC.

The chain has TRBV7-2 and TRBJ2-1; possibly TRBD2 for D (5 bases). V was pared by 3 bases and J by 1 base, with 7 bases between. CDR1 is SGHTA, CDR2 FQGNSA, per germline. The CDR3 consists of 14 residues. CDR3 loop: CASSFRESYNEQFF. As DNA, the CDR3 is TGTGCCAGCAGCTTCCGGGAATCCTACAATGAGCAGTTCTTC.

This sequence joins TRBV12-3 or TRBV12-4 and TRBJ1-5, with D possibly being TRBD1 (6 bases). CDR3 length equals 15 residues. V gave up 3 bases and J gave up 6 bases, with 15 bases separating them. As DNA, the CDR3 is TGTGCCAGCAGTTTTGGGGGGGGGCTTCGTCAGCCCCAGCATTTT. This gives the protein CASSFGGGLRQPQHF.

This clonotype has just one count. The rearrangement uses TRBV20-1 and TRBJ1-6, with TRBD1 identical over 9 bases. V gave up 4 bases and J gave up 10 bases; unmatched junction bases: 8. From germline, CDR1 is DFQATT and CDR2 SNEGSKA (reference sequence). There are 14 residues in the CDR3. The CDR3 nucleotides read TGCAGTGCTACTTACGGGACAGGGAAGTCACCCCTCCACTTT. This gives the protein CSATYGTGKSPLHF.

This chain's CDR3 is CASSGAGQETQYF. CDR3 nucleotide sequence: TGCGCCAGCAGCGGGGCAGGCCAAGAGACCCAGTACTTC. The V call is TRBV5-1, the J call TRBJ2-5; D is possibly TRBD1 (5 bases). The germline V gene has CDR1 SGHRS and CDR2 YFSETQ. This CDR3 has 13 amino acids. Between the trimmed V and J ends, which lost 4 bases and 1 base, there was a span of 8 bases. Variable domain in full (rest from reference TRBV5-1 and TRBJ2-5): KAGVTQTPRYLIKTRGQQVTLSCSPISGHRSVSWYQQTPGQGLQFLFEYFSETQRNKGNFPGRFSGRQFSNSRSEMNVSTLELGDSALYLCASSGAGQETQYFGPGTRLLVL.

The chain is built from TRBV2 and TRBJ1-2; no definite D call. The germline CDR1 and CDR2 sequences are SNHLY and FYNNEI. This CDR3 is built from 11 residues. The germline V and J ends were trimmed by 7 bases and 7 bases, with 10 bases remaining between them. CDR3: CASTWTGGYTF. The CDR3 nucleotides read TGTGCCAGCACCTGGACGGGTGGCTACACCTTC.

This clonotype was observed once. The rearrangement uses TRBV7-8 and TRBJ2-3; D gene uncertain. V was trimmed by 5 bases and J by 6 bases, leaving 12 bases between them. Germline V lookup: CDR1 SGHVS, CDR2 FQNEAQ. This CDR3 spans 13 amino acids. The CDR3 DNA reads TGTGCCAGCAGCGCCTCTGTTCCCGATACGCAGTATTTT. Translating gives CASSASVPDTQYF.

This chain joins TRBV20-1 and TRBJ2-2; 9 bases are a match to TRBD2. Germline V lookup: CDR1 DFQATT, CDR2 SNEGSKA (reference sequence). V lost 3 bases, J lost 4 bases, and 3 bases stayed unmatched. The CDR3 runs to 14 residues. The CDR3 reads CSARREGTTGELFF. CDR3 in DNA: TGCAGTGCTAGGCGGGAGGGAACCACCGGGGAGCTGTTTTTT.

There are a few counts of this clonotype. The chain recombines TRBV6-1 with TRBJ2-2, with 7 bases fitting TRBD1. V was clipped by 6 bases and J by 3 bases; unmatched bases: 7. The CDR3 is 15 residues long. Germline V lookup: CDR1 MNHNS, CDR2 SASEGT. The CDR3 DNA follows: TGTGCCAGCAGCCTCGGGACAGTGGACACCGGGGAGCTGTTTTTT. It is translated as CASSLGTVDTGELFF.

The chain couples TRBV2 to TRBJ2-7; D may be TRBD1 (5 bases). With 9 bases removed from V and 3 bases from J, the gap between germline ends came to 18 bases. The germline V gene has CDR1 SNHLY and CDR2 FYNNEI. The CDR3 runs to 14 residues. CDR3 bases: TGTGCCAGTCTACAGACAGCCCTAAGCTACGAGCAGTACGTC. This sequence encodes CASLQTALSYEQYV.

The rearrangement links TRBV12-3 or TRBV12-4 to TRBJ2-7; 12 positions match TRBD2. With V trimmed by 6 bases and J by 4 bases, 7 bases remained unmatched. CDR3 length: 15 residues. This CDR3 is CASRNGLAGLYEQYF. CDR3 DNA: TGTGCCAGCAGGAATGGACTAGCGGGACTTTACGAGCAGTACTTC.

This clonotype was seen many times. The chain has TRBV12-3 or TRBV12-4 and TRBJ2-1; D gene uncertain. The CDR3 has 14 residues. V lost 5 bases and J lost 0, with 8 bases in between. CDR3 sequence reads: CASSLKSSYNEQFF. The CDR3 region has the DNA TGTGCCAGCAGTCTCAAAAGCTCCTACAATGAGCAGTTCTTC.

J is TRBJ1-5 and V is TRBV6-1; 9 bases match TRBD1. Germline-derived CDR1 and CDR2 are MNHNS and SASEGT. The CDR3 totals 17 residues. Unmatched junction bases numbered 9, after V lost 5 bases and J lost 1 base. The CDR3 coding sequence is TGTGCCAGCAGTCCTAGGACAGGGGCGGTGAGCAATCAGCCCCAGCATTTT. As protein: CASSPRTGAVSNQPQHF.